What follows is one T cell receptor (beta chain) and its context. Its antigen remains unknown. The data originate from a study of T cells in pancreatic ductal adenocarcinoma. Broader study findings: The resected cohort was biased toward the minority with early-stage disease. Unique clonotypes were approximately 8-fold more numerous in blood than in tumor. Mean clonality was about 0.11 in tumors and about 0.069 in blood, not significantly different. Enrichment of CD45RO+ effector over naive T cells in tumors may bias clonality.

V dropped 8 bases and J dropped 8 bases, with 18 bases sitting between them. The CDR3 sequence is 13 residues long. CDR1 LNHDA and CDR2 SQIVND come from the germline V gene (reference sequence). No neoadjuvant therapy was given to the selected pancreatic ductal adenocarcinoma patients before their surgery. Assay used: immunoSEQ multiplex PCR; TCRdb lists only in-frame clones, some missing. The profile shows over 100,000 clones, about 96% of them singletons. The TCR originated in a human donor with pancreatic ductal adenocarcinoma. Sequencing was performed on PBMCs. The rearrangement joins TRBV19 to TRBJ1-1; D is unresolved. CDR3 DNA sequence: TGTGCCAGTCGAGAACCCCCCGGAGTGGAAGCTTTCTTT. Residues: CASREPPGVEAFF.